One and the same sample provided the 20 T cell receptor beta chains below, sequenced in a study of blood T cell repertoires in COVID-19. Clones were read by immunoSEQ multiplex PCR, and TCRdb kept only the in-frame ones, dropping some. The sample consists of 75,000 to 100,000 clones, approximately 82% of them appearing once. What was sequenced was peripheral blood. These receptor sequences come from a human donor in a cohort sampled during active COVID-19.

The chain couples TRBV20-1 to TRBJ1-2; D is possibly TRBD1 (6 bases). V was shortened by 7 bases and J by 2 bases, with 8 bases between the two germline ends. Per the germline V gene, CDR1 is DFQATT and CDR2 is SNEGSKA (reference sequence). CDR3 length equals 11 residues. CDR3 DNA sequence: TGCAGTGGACAGGAGAACTATGGCTACACCTTC. This codes for CSGQENYGYTF.

This clone came up a few times. The rearrangement uses TRBV2 and TRBJ1-4, with a tentative D call TRBD1 (5 bases). Trimming left V 3 bases short and J 4 bases short, with 9 bases between. The CDR3 runs 14 residues. Germline CDR1 and CDR2: SNHLY and FYNNEI. CDR3 DNA sequence: TGTGCCAGCAGTGATGGCAGGGTTAATGAAAAACTGTTTTTT. This sequence encodes CASSDGRVNEKLFF.

This clone was observed a few times. The chain couples TRBV19 to TRBJ1-1; tentatively, D is TRBD1 (6 bases). This CDR3 comprises 14 residues. CDR1 LNHDA and CDR2 SQIVND come from the germline V gene (reference sequence). Deletions cut 4 bases from V and 4 bases from J, with 13 bases between. In nucleotides, the CDR3 is TGTGCCAGTAGTACCCCTGGGGGGGCCACTGAAGCTTTCTTT. Translating gives CASSTPGGATEAFF.

The genes are TRBV6-6 and TRBJ1-1; D possibly corresponds to TRBD1 (6 bases). V was pared by 5 bases and J by 6 bases, with 16 bases between. Per germline, CDR1 MNHNY and CDR2 SVGAGI (reference sequence). This CDR3 spans 14 amino acids. In DNA, the CDR3 is TGTGCCAGCAGTCAGACAGGTTGGTCGGCTGAAGCTTTCTTT. As protein: CASSQTGWSAEAFF.

CDR3 protein: CATKEGTHYEQYF. CDR3 coding DNA: TGTGCCACCAAAGAGGGCACGCACTACGAGCAGTACTTC. V gene TRBV27 combines with J gene TRBJ2-7, with D possibly being TRBD2 (5 bases). The V and J ends lost 10 bases and 3 bases respectively, with 16 bases between them. Germline values: CDR1 MNHEY, CDR2 SMNVEV (reference sequence). This CDR3 region has 13 residues.

This chain uses TRBV28 with TRBJ2-7, with 7 bases fitting TRBD1. J lost 3 bases, V lost 5 bases, and 13 bases had no gene match. The length of the CDR3 is 16 residues. Germline values: CDR1 MDHEN, CDR2 SYDVKM. CDR3 residues: CASSIWTGLGDYEQYF. CDR3 nucleotides: TGTGCCAGCAGTATCTGGACAGGCCTTGGGGACTACGAGCAGTACTTC. Drawing the rest from reference TRBV28 and TRBJ2-7, the complete variable domain is DVKVTQSSRYLVKRTGEKVFLECVQDMDHENMFWYRQDPGLGLRLIYFSYDVKMKEKGDIPEGYSVSREKKERFSLILESASTNQTSMYLCASSIWTGLGDYEQYFGPGTRLTVT.

About this clone itself: One end of the junction varies from germline; a read error may be responsible. The chain couples TRBV6-5 to TRBJ1-1; 7 nucleotides line up with TRBD1. CDR3 length: 14 residues. Germline CDR1 MNHEY, CDR2 SVGAGI. CDR3 region: CASRAQTGAAEAFF. Written as DNA, the CDR3 is TGTGCCAGCAGGGCCCAAACAGGGGCCGCTGAGGCTTTCTTT.

This rearrangement joins TRBV28 to TRBJ2-2, with TRBD2 matching over 7 bases. From germline, CDR1 is MDHEN and CDR2 SYDVKM. The CDR3 is made up of 17 amino acids. J was trimmed by 7 bases and V by 0 bases; bases with no gene match: 11. CDR3: CASSLWVRGDSNGELFF. CDR3 bases: TGTGCCAGCAGTTTATGGGTCCGGGGGGATTCTAACGGGGAGCTGTTTTTT.

This clone was counted between two and nine times. This chain joins TRBV5-1 and TRBJ1-1; TRBD1 matches at 7 bases. CDR3 length equals 13 residues. CDR1 SGHRS and CDR2 YFSETQ come from the germline V gene. V dropped 4 bases and J dropped 4; count of bases not matched to a gene: 4. DNA of the CDR3: TGCGCCAGCAGCATAGGACAGGCCACTGAAGCTTTCTTT. This sequence encodes CASSIGQATEAFF.

The chain couples TRBV18 to TRBJ1-3, with D possibly TRBD1 on 6 matching bases. The CDR3 is 15 residues long. The germline V gene encodes CDR1 KGHSH and CDR2 LQKENI. Trimming left V 0 bases short and J 4 bases short, with 10 bases between. DNA for the CDR3: TGTGCCAGCTCACCACCGGGACAATGGGGAAACACCATATATTTT. Protein product: CASSPPGQWGNTIYF.

CDR3 amino acids: CASSQIILSGGRYNSPLHF. In nucleotides, the CDR3 is TGCGCCAGCAGCCAAATAATCTTATCGGGGGGCCGATATAATTCACCCCTCCACTTT. The rearrangement joins TRBV4-1 to TRBJ1-6; tentative D call: TRBD1 (6 bases). The CDR3 spans 19 residues. Deletions cut 2 bases from V and 4 bases from J, with 21 bases between. CDR1 MGHRA and CDR2 YSYEKL come from the germline V gene.

The rearrangement joins TRBV19 to TRBJ2-1; D is unclear. Germline-derived CDR1 and CDR2 are LNHDA and SQIVND (reference sequence). V was trimmed by 5 bases and J by 0 bases, leaving 14 bases between them. The CDR3 extends over 16 amino acids. CDR3 in amino acids: CASSYSRANSYNEQFF. Written as DNA, the CDR3 is TGTGCCAGTAGTTATAGTAGAGCCAACTCCTACAATGAGCAGTTCTTC. The full variable domain, with the rest looked up from reference TRBV19 and TRBJ2-1, is DGGITQSPKYLFRKEGQNVTLSCEQNLNHDAMYWYRQDPGQGLRLIYYSQIVNDFQKGDIAEGYSVSREKKESFPLTVTSAQKNPTAFYLCASSYSRANSYNEQFFGPGTRLTVL.

The sample holds a few counts of this clone. The chain joins TRBV19 to TRBJ1-1; tentatively, D is TRBD1 (6 bases). Trimming took off 8 bases at V and 4 bases at J, with 14 bases between the two ends. The CDR3 has 13 amino acids. The germline gives CDR1 LNHDA, CDR2 SQIVND (reference sequence). The CDR3 loop reads CASLNLGGTEAFF. The CDR3 region has the DNA TGTGCCAGTCTCAACCTAGGGGGCACTGAAGCTTTCTTT.

The J gene is TRBJ1-1, the V gene TRBV18; 9 bases map to TRBD1. Trimming took 4 bases from V and 1 from J; bases not matched to a gene: 4. The germline gives CDR1 KGHSH, CDR2 LQKENI. The CDR3 runs 15 residues. The CDR3 here is CASSRWDRANTEAFF. In DNA form, the CDR3 reads TGTGCCAGCTCACGTTGGGACAGGGCGAACACTGAAGCTTTCTTT.

This chain connects TRBV2 to TRBJ1-6; weak D call: TRBD1 (5 bases). Per the germline V gene, CDR1 is SNHLY and CDR2 is FYNNEI. V lost 2 bases to trimming and J lost 9 bases, with 11 bases between them. The CDR3 sequence is 14 residues long. CDR3 sequence (DNA): TGTGCCAGCAGTGAATATGGGGCACTTTCACCCCTCCACTTT. Amino acids: CASSEYGALSPLHF. The variable domain in full, with the rest retrieved from reference TRBV2 and TRBJ1-6, is EPEVTQTPSHQVTQMGQEVILRCVPISNHLYFYWYRQILGQKVEFLVSFYNNEISEKSEIFDDQFSVERPDGSNFTLKIRSTKLEDSAMYFCASSEYGALSPLHFGNGTRLTVT.

V is TRBV9 and J is TRBJ1-4; weak D call: TRBD1 (5 bases). This CDR3 comprises 14 residues. Germline lookup yields CDR1 SGDLS and CDR2 YYNGEE. Trimming left V 3 bases short and J 3 bases short, with 9 bases between. The CDR3 loop reads CASSAPGPNEKLFF. The CDR3 DNA is TGTGCCAGCAGCGCCCCAGGGCCTAATGAAAAACTGTTTTTT.

The chain has TRBV9 and TRBJ1-2, with TRBD1 matching over 10 bases. Germline V CDR1 and CDR2: SGDLS, YYNGEE. V trimming: 0 bases; J trimming: 9 bases; junction bases outside the gene matches: 14. This CDR3 has 17 amino acids. The CDR3 here is CASSVGPTGTGDPRYTF. The CDR3 DNA is TGTGCCAGCAGCGTAGGCCCCACCGGGACAGGGGACCCTCGCTACACCTTC.

This clone has just a few counts. The rearrangement links TRBV7-9 to TRBJ2-6, with D uncertain. Trimming left V 4 bases short and J 0 bases short, with 10 bases between. Germline CDR1 and CDR2: SEHNR and FQNEAQ (reference sequence). This CDR3 has 16 residues. For the CDR3, the DNA is TGTGCCAGCAGCTCCCCCCTGAGCTCTGGGGCCAACGTCCTGACTTTC. Protein: CASSSPLSSGANVLTF.

This chain connects TRBV7-8 to TRBJ1-1; 7 nucleotides align to TRBD1. V lost 4 bases to trimming and J lost 1 base; unmatched junction nucleotides: 3. The CDR3 extends over 14 amino acids. Germline-derived CDR1 and CDR2 are SGHVS and FQNEAQ. The CDR3 sequence: CASSWGQQNTEAFF. As DNA, the CDR3 is TGTGCCAGCAGCTGGGGACAGCAGAACACTGAAGCTTTCTTT.

The chain links TRBV5-1 to TRBJ1-3; possible D gene TRBD1, 6 bases. Germline lookup yields CDR1 SGHRS and CDR2 YFSETQ. The V end lost 1 base, the J end lost 4 bases, and 12 bases lay between the germline ends. The CDR3 covers 15 residues. The CDR3 sequence: CASSLLGARGNTIYF. As DNA, the CDR3 is TGCGCCAGCAGCTTGTTGGGGGCGCGCGGAAACACCATATATTTT. The whole variable domain, filled in from reference TRBV5-1 and TRBJ1-3, reads KAGVTQTPRYLIKTRGQQVTLSCSPISGHRSVSWYQQTPGQGLQFLFEYFSETQRNKGNFPGRFSGRQFSNSRSEMNVSTLELGDSALYLCASSLLGARGNTIYFGEGSWLTVV.